These 31 T cell receptor beta chains originate from one sample sequenced in a study of human T cells and chemical hapten exposure. Using its own MiXCR run on the RACE reads, TCRdb lists one record per CDR3 protein. The sample gives 95,000 to 150,000 distinct CDR3 sequences, approximately 11% of which show up once; 2% to 2.5% is in the top ten. This sample's time point: patch test 3, about 24 weeks after DPC sensitization. Treatment indicated: therapeutic diphenylcyclopropenone sensitization with weekly scalp DPC. The sample was whole blood, taken in connection with sensitization to the hapten diphenylcyclopropenone (DPC). These receptors came from a woman aged 50 to 60 with alopecia areata. Some clones in this sample may be carry-over from other donors' samples.

This clonotype has at least ten counts. The chain links TRBV27 to TRBJ2-7; D may be TRBD1 (6 bases). CDR3 size: 13 residues. V dropped 5 bases and J dropped 1 base, with 9 bases sitting between them. Germline values: CDR1 MNHEY, CDR2 SMNVEV (reference sequence). DNA for the CDR3: TGTGCCAGCAGTAACAGGGTTTCCTACGAGCAGTACTTC. This gives the protein CASSNRVSYEQYF.

This clonotype showed up just a few times. The chain couples TRBV20-1 to TRBJ1-3, with unresolved D. Between the trimmed V and J ends, which lost 0 bases and 0 bases, there was a span of 6 bases. The CDR3 spans 14 residues. CDR1 is DFQATT and CDR2 is SNEGSKA in the germline V gene (reference sequence). The CDR3 here is CSARDDNSGNTIYF. In DNA form, the CDR3 reads TGCAGTGCTAGAGATGACAACTCTGGAAACACCATATATTTT.

This clonotype showed up just a few times. The chain recombines TRBV27 with TRBJ2-1; 9 bases are shared with TRBD2. Germline CDR1 and CDR2: MNHEY and SMNVEV (reference sequence). V gave up 5 bases and J gave up 3 bases; unmatched junction bases: 14. The CDR3 runs to 18 residues. In nucleotides, the CDR3 is TGTGCCAGCAGTCCACCATTTCCCCTAGCGGGAATCTACAATGAGCAGTTCTTC. Translating it yields CASSPPFPLAGIYNEQFF.

The CDR3 sequence is CASSTRTSGSSGANVLTF. The CDR3 DNA is TGTGCCAGCAGCACCCGGACTAGCGGGAGCTCTGGGGCCAACGTCCTGACTTTC. The genes are TRBV9 and TRBJ2-6; TRBD2 agrees at 13 bases. Germline CDR1 SGDLS, CDR2 YYNGEE. V shed 4 bases and J 0 bases; nucleotides not matched to a gene: 4. The CDR3 spans 18 residues.

The gene calls are TRBV25-1 and TRBJ1-1, with D tentatively TRBD1 (6 bases). CDR1 is MGHDK and CDR2 is SYGVNS in the germline V gene. This CDR3 region has 13 residues. Trimming left V 2 bases short and J 4 bases short, with 8 bases between. The CDR3 sequence: CASSETGATEAFF. DNA of the CDR3: TGTGCCAGCAGTGAAACGGGGGCCACTGAAGCTTTCTTT.

The sample holds a few counts of this clonotype. This rearrangement joins TRBV5-4 to TRBJ2-3, with 12 bases identical to TRBD2. Germline V gene data show CDR1 as SGHNT and CDR2 as YYREEE (reference sequence). V shed 5 bases, J shed 7 bases, and the junction held 14 bases outside the gene matches. The CDR3 covers 17 residues. CDR3 sequence (DNA): TGTGCCAGCAGTCGAGCGGCTAGCGGGAGGGCTGGCAATACGCAGTATTTT. It codes for CASSRAASGRAGNTQYF.

This clonotype was detected only a few times. The rearrangement links TRBV7-9 to TRBJ2-3; D perhaps matches TRBD2 (6 bases). The CDR3 runs to 17 residues. Germline V CDR1 and CDR2: SEHNR, FQNEAQ (reference sequence). Trimming cost V 3 bases and J 4 bases, with 20 bases left between them. CDR3 coding DNA: TGTGCCAGCAGCTTCCCTCCCCGGGGAGGCGGTTCAGATACGCAGTATTTT. Its protein product is CASSFPPRGGGSDTQYF.

This clonotype was counted only a few times. This chain uses TRBV14 with TRBJ2-7; D ambiguous. Trimming removed 0 bases at V and 2 bases at J, with 8 bases between. This CDR3 is 14 amino acids long. Germline CDR1 SGHDN, CDR2 FVKESK. In nucleotides, the CDR3 is TGTGCCAGCAGCCAAGATACAGTACCCTACGAGCAGTACTTC. Its translation: CASSQDTVPYEQYF.

V is TRBV4-3 and J is TRBJ2-5; D is possibly TRBD2 (6 bases). Germline values: CDR1 LGHNA, CDR2 YSLEER. The CDR3 runs 14 residues. V gave up 4 bases and J gave up 1 base, with 10 bases separating them. Here the CDR3 reads CASSRGTVQETQYF. The CDR3 bases are TGCGCCAGCAGCCGAGGGACTGTCCAAGAGACCCAGTACTTC.

This clonotype has a count of ten or more. The chain has TRBV9 and TRBJ2-3; the D gene is possibly TRBD2 (6 bases). This CDR3 has 16 residues. Germline V CDR1 and CDR2: SGDLS, YYNGEE. The germline V and J ends were trimmed by 2 bases and 4 bases, with 17 bases remaining between them. The CDR3 DNA is TGTGCCAGCAGCGTCCTGATAGCGGAAGGCGCAGATACGCAGTATTTT. Amino acids: CASSVLIAEGADTQYF.

The chain has TRBV5-6 and TRBJ2-5; D ambiguous. CDR1 and CDR2 from the germline V gene are SGHDT and YYEEEE. This CDR3 has 12 amino acids. V was pared by 0 bases and J by 5 bases, with 5 bases between. CDR3 bases: TGTGCCAGCAGCTTGGATGACGAGACCCAGTACTTC. Residues: CASSLDDETQYF.

This clonotype was counted only a few times. A read error may produce the germline difference seen at one junction end. The chain couples TRBV12-3 or TRBV12-4 to TRBJ2-1; maybe TRBD2 (5 bases). CDR3 length: 10 amino acids. The CDR3 loop reads CASSLNGMVF. The DNA for the CDR3 is TGTGCCAGCAGTTTAAACGGGATGGTCTTC.

This clonotype was observed a handful of times. The V gene is TRBV4-3, the J gene TRBJ2-1, with D tentatively TRBD1 (5 bases). Trimming shortened V by 0 bases and J by 11 bases, and 14 bases separated the two germline ends. The germline V gene encodes CDR1 LGHNA and CDR2 YSLEER. The length of the CDR3 is 14 residues. CDR3 DNA sequence: TGCGCCAGCAGCCAAGATGCGGTCAGGGTGAAGCAGTTCTTC. This gives the protein CASSQDAVRVKQFF.

This clonotype was recorded only once. The V gene is TRBV6-5, the J gene TRBJ1-1, with 10 bases lining up with TRBD1. Germline V CDR1 and CDR2: MNHEY, SVGAGI. The CDR3 length is 15 residues. V shed 4 bases, J shed 3 bases, and the junction held 5 bases outside the gene matches. The CDR3 loop is CASSWDRGADTEAFF. The CDR3 DNA reads as TGTGCCAGCAGTTGGGACAGGGGAGCGGACACTGAAGCTTTCTTT.

This clonotype has a count of ten or more. The chain couples TRBV5-1 to TRBJ1-2; D is possibly TRBD1 (5 bases). This CDR3 is built from 15 residues. Trimming stripped 4 bases from V and 1 base from J, with 14 bases between. Looked up from germline, CDR1 is SGHRS and CDR2 is YFSETQ. CDR3 in amino acids: CASSDGHSLNYGYTF. DNA for the CDR3: TGCGCCAGCAGCGACGGACATTCCCTTAACTATGGCTACACCTTC.

This clonotype has more than one count but fewer than ten. The chain combines TRBV15 with TRBJ2-7; TRBD2 aligns across 7 bases. The CDR3 spans 14 residues. Germline-derived CDR1 and CDR2 are LNHNV and YYDKDF (reference sequence). The ends lost 0 bases at V and 5 bases at J; junction bases unmatched: 4. The CDR3 loop is CATSRERLAHEQYF. CDR3 DNA: TGTGCCACCAGCAGAGAAAGACTAGCCCACGAGCAGTACTTC.

This clonotype occurred a few times. CDR3 protein: CASSPTLDRGNEQYF. The DNA for the CDR3 is TGTGCCAGCAGTCCCACATTGGACAGGGGCAACGAGCAGTACTTC. The chain joins TRBV28 to TRBJ2-7; 9 bases are a match to TRBD1. The CDR3 is 15 residues long. The junction had 10 bases not matched to a gene; V was cut back by 5 bases and J by 5 bases. Germline CDR1 and CDR2: MDHEN and SYDVKM.

This chain connects TRBV28 to TRBJ1-2; D is unclear. Germline assignment: CDR1 MDHEN and CDR2 SYDVKM. The V end lost 2 bases, the J end lost 4 bases, and 14 bases lay between the germline ends. There are 15 residues in the CDR3. Here the CDR3 DNA reads TGTGCCAGCAGTTTAGAGGCGTGGAGACCCTATGGCTACACCTTC. This encodes CASSLEAWRPYGYTF.

This chain connects TRBV4-2 to TRBJ2-3; unclear D gene. There are 14 residues in the CDR3. Germline V gene lookup returns CDR1 LGHNA and CDR2 YNFKEQ. The V and J ends lost 1 base and 0 bases respectively, with 5 bases between them. Here the CDR3 reads CASSQGLSTDTQYF. The CDR3 DNA sequence: TGTGCCAGCAGCCAAGGGCTCAGCACAGATACGCAGTATTTT.

This rearrangement joins TRBV20-1 to TRBJ1-2; 8 bases map to TRBD1. Trimming took 7 bases from V and 4 from J; bases not matched to a gene: 5. The CDR3 sequence is 12 residues long. CDR1 is DFQATT, CDR2 SNEGSKA, per germline (reference sequence). The CDR3 coding sequence is TGCAGTGGGGCGACAGGGGCCTATGGCTACACCTTC. Amino acids: CSGATGAYGYTF.

This clonotype was picked up a small number of times. This chain uses TRBV7-2 with TRBJ2-5; D is uncertain. CDR3 length: 13 residues. Germline V lookup: CDR1 SGHTA, CDR2 FQGNSA. The germline V and J ends were trimmed by 5 bases and 0 bases, with 7 bases remaining between them. The CDR3 sequence is CASSRQDQETQYF. CDR3 DNA sequence: TGTGCCAGCAGCAGGCAGGACCAAGAGACCCAGTACTTC.

This rearrangement joins TRBV14 to TRBJ1-1; possible D gene TRBD1, 6 bases. V lost 4 bases and J 0 bases, leaving 12 bases between the germline ends. Germline lookup yields CDR1 SGHDN and CDR2 FVKESK. This CDR3 comprises 15 residues. CDR3 amino acids: CASSRRGTLNTEAFF. In DNA form, the CDR3 reads TGTGCCAGCAGCCGCCGGGGGACACTGAACACTGAAGCTTTCTTT.

This sequence joins TRBV6-5 and TRBJ2-1; D is perhaps TRBD2 (7 bases). Germline CDR1 and CDR2: MNHEY and SVGAGI. V gave up 6 bases and J gave up 1 base, with 19 bases separating them. The CDR3 has 17 amino acids. In DNA form, the CDR3 reads TGTGCCAGCAGAAGGTGGGGGGGCGGTAGGTCCTACAATGAGCAGTTCTTC. Protein product: CASRRWGGGRSYNEQFF.

This rearrangement joins TRBV6-5 to TRBJ2-6, with D tentatively TRBD1 or TRBD2 (5 bases each). The CDR3 runs 17 residues. CDR1 and CDR2 from the germline V gene are MNHEY and SVGAGI. The V end was cut by 0 bases, the J end by 4 bases, with 13 bases between. The CDR3 spells CASSYSSPGPGANVLTF. The CDR3 bases are TGTGCCAGCAGTTACTCGTCGCCGGGGCCAGGGGCCAACGTCCTGACTTTC.

As for this clonotype: Given the absence of the conserved phenylalanine or tryptophan at the CDR3 end, a read error is likely. The V call is TRBV24-1, the J call TRBJ1-3; D gene uncertain. The CDR3 has 13 amino acids. Germline loops: CDR1 KGHDR, CDR2 SFDVKD. The V end lost 10 bases, the J end lost 0 bases, and 9 bases lay between the germline ends. CDR3 sequence reads: CATKFYSGNTIYS. CDR3 coding DNA: TGTGCCACTAAATTTTACTCTGGAAACACCATATATTCT.

The chain recombines TRBV7-2 with TRBJ1-1; D is perhaps TRBD1 (6 bases). CDR1 is SGHTA, CDR2 FQGNSA, per germline. The CDR3 has 16 amino acids. Trimming cost V 3 bases and J 3 bases, with 17 bases left between them. In DNA, the CDR3 is TGTGCCAGCAGCTTCCTATCGGGGGCGCGGGACACTGAAGCTTTCTTT. Translated, it gives CASSFLSGARDTEAFF. The full variable domain, rest sourced from reference TRBV7-2 and TRBJ1-1, is GAGVSQSPSNKVTEKGKDVELRCDPISGHTALYWYRQSLGQGLEFLIYFQGNSAPDKSGLPSDRFSAERTGGSVSTLTIQRTQQEDSAVYLCASSFLSGARDTEAFFGQGTRLTVV.

This clonotype was seen only a few times. CDR3 in amino acids: CSAGGLAGGGDTQYF. CDR3 DNA sequence: TGCAGTGCCGGGGGACTAGCGGGAGGTGGAGATACGCAGTATTTT. The chain employs TRBV20-1 and TRBJ2-3; TRBD2 aligns across 15 bases. The CDR3 loop spans 15 amino acids. V gave up 6 bases and J gave up 5 bases; unmatched junction bases: 6. CDR1 and CDR2 from the germline V gene are DFQATT and SNEGSKA (reference sequence).

The V call is TRBV20-1, the J call TRBJ1-5; unclear D gene. Germline V gene lookup returns CDR1 DFQATT and CDR2 SNEGSKA (reference sequence). This CDR3 has 14 residues. V was pared by 2 bases and J by 1 base, with 9 bases between. CDR3 bases: TGCAGTGCTAGATTCAAGGGAAGCAATCAGCCCCAGCATTTT. Its translation is CSARFKGSNQPQHF.

This clonotype was observed a handful of times. This chain links TRBV6-5 with TRBJ1-1; 8 bases align to TRBD1. Germline V gives CDR1 MNHEY, CDR2 SVGAGI. The CDR3 length is 15 residues. Trimming took 3 bases from V and 4 from J; bases not matched to a gene: 7. CDR3 bases: TGTGCCAGCAGTTATGGCCAGGGGGCTCTCACTGAAGCTTTCTTT. This sequence encodes CASSYGQGALTEAFF.

This clonotype was found a few times. The rearrangement uses TRBV10-3 and TRBJ2-6; TRBD2 agrees at 13 bases. CDR1 ENHRY and CDR2 SYGVKD come from the germline V gene. The V and J ends lost 3 bases and 1 base, in that order; junction bases with no gene match: 6. The CDR3 extends over 19 amino acids. Written as DNA, the CDR3 is TGTGCCATCAGTGATTACGGGACTAGCGGGAATTCTGGGGCCAACGTCCTGACTTTC. Its translation: CAISDYGTSGNSGANVLTF.

This clonotype was observed many times. This sequence joins TRBV13 and TRBJ2-1; 10 bases align to TRBD1. CDR1 and CDR2 (germline): PRHDT, FYEKMQ (reference sequence). The CDR3 loop spans 13 amino acids. Trimming took 7 bases from V and 9 from J; bases not matched to a gene: 6. DNA of the CDR3: TGTGCCAGCAACGGACAGGGGGTCGGTGAGCAGTTCTTC. Amino acids: CASNGQGVGEQFF. The entire variable domain, with the rest obtained from reference TRBV13 and TRBJ2-1, is as follows: AAGVIQSPRHLIKEKRETATLKCYPIPRHDTVYWYQQGPGQDPQFLISFYEKMQSDKGSIPDRFSAQQFSDYHSELNMSSLELGDSALYFCASNGQGVGEQFFGPGTRLTVL.